This T cell receptor beta chain was sequenced during a study of beta chain features in type 1 diabetes. This clone has more than one count but fewer than ten. The whole isolated RNA underwent reverse transcription, so sequencing captured expressed TCRB transcripts. Repertoires were generated with immunoSEQ multiplex PCR, while TCRdb's copy carries only in-frame clones and drops some. Of some 330,000 clones in the sample, approximately 9.9% were seen once. Germline V gene data show CDR1 as LNHDA and CDR2 as SQIVND (reference sequence). The CDR3 is 13 amino acids. V lost 5 bases to trimming and J lost 3 bases; unmatched junction nucleotides: 4. A CD45RO/CCR7/CD25/CD127/CD95/CD27 panel sorted naive, central memory, regulatory and stem cell-like memory CD4+ cells.

Material for sequencing was naive CD4+ T cells from blood. The receptor was derived from a woman aged 30 to 39 in good health. The chain carries TRBV19 and TRBJ2-7; 7 nucleotides agree with TRBD2. CDR3 residues: CASSLAEGYEQYF. The CDR3, as DNA: TGTGCCAGTAGTCTAGCGGAGGGCTACGAGCAGTACTTC. The variable domain in full, completed from reference TRBV19 and TRBJ2-7, reads DGGITQSPKYLFRKEGQNVTLSCEQNLNHDAMYWYRQDPGQGLRLIYYSQIVNDFQKGDIAEGYSVSREKKESFPLTVTSAQKNPTAFYLCASSLAEGYEQYFGPGTRLTVT.